This paragraph covers one T cell receptor beta chain sequence. The antigen remains undetermined. Between the trimmed V and J ends, which lost 1 base and 6 bases, there was a span of 11 bases. Germline V CDR1 and CDR2: SGHNT, YYREEE (reference sequence). The CDR3 covers 15 residues. Constant-segment primers and 5'RACE yielded cDNA libraries for TCR alpha and TCR beta, each carrying sample barcodes and UMIs. TCRdb passed the 5' RACE reads through MiXCR, listing each CDR3 protein once. The sample contains 350,000 to 500,000 distinct CDR3 sequences, 20% to 30% of which appear only once. This sample was included in a study of T-cell memory formation after mild COVID-19. Overall study results and limits: Clones that contracted clustered mainly in CM and EM if CD4+ and in EMRA if CD8+. Unconfirmed was the SARS-CoV-2 specificity of second-wave clones that peaked on day 37.

This sequence was found in an adult woman who had mild COVID-19 (a few samples of this study predate the infection). Cell type and time point are not known. Input material: PBMCs or a T cell subset sorted from them (not recorded which). This rearrangement joins TRBV5-4 to TRBJ1-6; possibly TRBD1 for D (5 bases). The DNA for the CDR3 is TGTGCCAGCAGCTTGTACAGGCGCTCTAATTCACCCCTCCACTTT. Translation gives CASSLYRRSNSPLHF. The entire variable domain, with the rest obtained from reference TRBV5-4 and TRBJ1-6, is as follows: ETGVTQSPTHLIKTRGQQVTLRCSSQSGHNTVSWYQQALGQGPQFIFQYYREEENGRGNFPPRFSGLQFPNYSSELNVNALELDDSALYLCASSLYRRSNSPLHFGNGTRLTVT.